This passage covers 8 T cell receptor beta chains from one sample sequenced in a study of T-cell reconstitution after alpha-beta-depleted transplantation in children. The TCRbeta library incorporated unique molecular identifiers. TCRdb re-derived calls from the PCR reads in MiXCR, one entry per CDR3 protein. The top ten hold 28% of the sample, which has 200,000 to 250,000 distinct CDR3 sequences, approximately 10% seen once. Sequencing was performed on PBMCs, taken before TCRalphabeta/CD19-depleted stem cell transplant. Every receptor here comes from a child under two years old with acute myeloid leukemia, due to receive a stem cell transplant.

In this sample, this clonotype turned up many times. The rearrangement uses TRBV20-1 and TRBJ2-7; D is unclear. Per the germline V gene, CDR1 is DFQATT and CDR2 is SNEGSKA (reference sequence). The germline V and J ends were trimmed by 0 bases and 2 bases, with 14 bases remaining between them. The CDR3 runs 15 residues. The CDR3, as DNA: TGCAGTGCTAGAGATCTTGTAATAGGGCCCTACGAGCAGTACTTC. It codes for CSARDLVIGPYEQYF.

In its sample, this clonotype was seen many times. The rearrangement links TRBV5-6 to TRBJ2-1; TRBD2 agrees at 12 bases. This CDR3 has 17 amino acids. J gave up 3 bases and V 4 bases, and 8 bases lay outside the gene matches. The germline V gene encodes CDR1 SGHDT and CDR2 YYEEEE. In DNA, the CDR3 is TGTGCCAGCAGCGCCCGGACTAGCGGGGCTTACTACAATGAGCAGTTCTTC. Residues: CASSARTSGAYYNEQFF.

This clonotype has just one count. The chain couples TRBV25-1 to TRBJ2-7; TRBD1 agrees at 8 bases. V was clipped by 2 bases and J by 2 bases; unmatched bases: 11. In germline, CDR1 is MGHDK, CDR2 SYGVNS. There are 17 residues in the CDR3. This CDR3 reads CASSEPRPTGEPYEQYF. The CDR3 DNA sequence: TGTGCCAGCAGTGAACCGCGCCCGACAGGGGAACCCTACGAGCAGTACTTC.

This clonotype was seen at least ten times. The chain employs TRBV7-9 and TRBJ2-5; D is ambiguous. The CDR3 covers 17 residues. The V end lost 0 bases, the J end lost 1 base, and 15 bases lay between the germline ends. Germline V gene data show CDR1 as SEHNR and CDR2 as FQNEAQ (reference sequence). CDR3 sequence reads: CASSLARSTVVQETQYF. In DNA form, the CDR3 reads TGTGCCAGCAGCTTAGCTAGATCTACAGTGGTCCAAGAGACCCAGTACTTC. The variable domain in full, completed from reference TRBV7-9 and TRBJ2-5, reads DTGVSQNPRHKITKRGQNVTFRCDPISEHNRLYWYRQTLGQGPEFLTYFQNEAQLEKSRLLSDRFSAERPKGSFSTLEIQRTEQGDSAMYLCASSLARSTVVQETQYFGPGTRLLVL.

The sample holds many counts of this clonotype. J is TRBJ1-2 and V is TRBV3-1, with D hard to call. Germline CDR1 reads LGHDT; CDR2 reads YNNKEL (reference sequence). CDR3 length: 12 amino acids. V lost 3 bases and J lost 4, with 6 bases in between. Here the CDR3 DNA reads TGTGCCAGCAGCCAGGGTACCTATGGCTACACCTTC. Protein sequence: CASSQGTYGYTF.

On this clonotype itself: This could be a read error, since a much larger clone is one nucleotide away. Written as DNA, the CDR3 is TGTGCCAGCAGCCATGCCTCAGGGGGAGAGCAGTGCTTC. Protein product: CASSHASGGEQCF. The V call is TRBV3-1, the J call TRBJ2-7; 7 bases line up with TRBD1. The CDR3 is 13 residues long. Germline V gives CDR1 LGHDT, CDR2 YNNKEL (reference sequence).

Details on this clonotype: A read error may produce the germline difference seen at one junction end. The V gene is TRBV27, the J gene TRBJ2-1; possibly TRBD1 for D (7 bases). This CDR3 comprises 15 residues. Germline V CDR1 and CDR2: MNHEY, SMNVEV (reference sequence). The CDR3 here is CASSLTSRGNNEQFF. The DNA for the CDR3 is TGTGCCAGCAGTCTAACTAGCAGGGGGAACAATGAGCAGTTCTTT.

The chain joins TRBV12-3 or TRBV12-4 to TRBJ1-4; no firm D call. Trimming left V 7 bases short and J 8 bases short, with 17 bases between. CDR3 length: 14 residues. In DNA, the CDR3 is TGTGCCAGCACACACTTATTTACACCCGAAAAACTGTTTTTT. This translates into CASTHLFTPEKLFF.